Reported below is one T cell receptor (beta chain). The source of the sample is a study of T cell responses to AZD1222 COVID-19 vaccine. Sequenced by immunoSEQ multiplex PCR; TCRdb stores in-frame clones only, minus some. The sample carries 90,000 to 120,000 clones, 92% recorded once. The CDR3 runs 12 residues. V was cut by 3 bases and J by 6 bases, with 6 bases left in between. Per the germline V gene, CDR1 is LNHDA and CDR2 is SQIVND (reference sequence). The material was peripheral blood, obtained 28 days after the second AZD1222 dose. The chain uses TRBV19 and TRBJ1-5; D is undetermined. This clonotype was sampled from an adult who received the AZD1222 COVID-19 vaccine. The CDR3 region has the DNA TGTGCCAGTAGTATTAGGATTCAGCCCCAGCATTTT. Amino acids: CASSIRIQPQHF.